The rows below give T cell receptor beta chains drawn from one sample of a study of long-term antiretroviral therapy in people with HIV. TCRdb's table, derived via immunoSEQ multiplex PCR, lists solely in-frame clones and lacks some. The sample consists of approximately 25,000 clones, around 88% of them appearing once. Sequences were derived from unsorted PBMCs, sampled about 4.3 years after starting antiretroviral therapy. These receptors were obtained from a man under 40 with HIV. The CDR3 runs from the conserved cysteine through the conserved F or W.

V: TRBV7-9
J: TRBJ2-6
CDR3: CASSLQGAGANVLTF

V: TRBV7-9
J: TRBJ1-4
CDR3: CASSQTVESNEKLFF

V: TRBV4-2
J: TRBJ2-1
CDR3: CASSQDRSSYNEQFF

V: TRBV11-2
J: TRBJ1-3
CDR3: CASSLDLRGLRSGNTIYF

V: TRBV7-9
J: TRBJ1-1
CDR3: CASSLPIQAAEAFF

V: TRBV10-3
J: TRBJ2-3
CDR3: CATDRGGREDTQYF

V: TRBV7-8
J: TRBJ2-7
CDR3: CASSAPPRRGEQYF

V: TRBV5-1
J: TRBJ1-3
CDR3: CASSLDTTSGNTIYF

V: TRBV15
J: TRBJ2-1
CDR3: CATRKGPLAGPYNEQFF

V: TRBV4-3
J: TRBJ1-5
CDR3: CASSQGDKMHF

V: TRBV5-1
J: TRBJ1-6
CDR3: CASSLAVDRTYNSPLHF

V: TRBV2
J: TRBJ2-7
CDR3: CASSEDAGDEQYF

V: TRBV5-1
J: TRBJ2-5
CDR3: CASSLKETQYF

V: TRBV5-1
J: TRBJ2-2
CDR3: CASSRDSPTGELFF

V: TRBV19
J: TRBJ1-1
CDR3: CASSPAENTEAFF

V: TRBV19
J: TRBJ1-1
CDR3: CASSMSVLNTEAFF